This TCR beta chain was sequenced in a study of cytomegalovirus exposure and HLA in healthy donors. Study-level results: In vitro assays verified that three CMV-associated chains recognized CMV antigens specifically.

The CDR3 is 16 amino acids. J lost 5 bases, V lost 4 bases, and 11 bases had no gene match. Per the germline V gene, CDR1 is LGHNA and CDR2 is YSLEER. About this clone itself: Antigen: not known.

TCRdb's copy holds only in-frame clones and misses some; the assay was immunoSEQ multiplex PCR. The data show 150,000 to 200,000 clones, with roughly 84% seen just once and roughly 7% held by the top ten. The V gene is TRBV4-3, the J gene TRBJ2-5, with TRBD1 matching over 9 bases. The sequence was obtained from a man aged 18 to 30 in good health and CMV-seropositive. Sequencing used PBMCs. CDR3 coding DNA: TGCGCCAGCAGCCGGCAATACAGGGGGCAGGGGGAGACCCAGTACTTC. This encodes CASSRQYRGQGETQYF.